The 22 T cell receptor beta chains given below trace back to one sample, sequenced in a study of shared clonotypes between healthy human individuals. The protocol was immunoSEQ multiplex PCR, while the TCRdb copy is restricted to in-frame clones and leaves out a portion. The sample includes approximately 1,500,000 clones, around 97% seen only once; the top ten take roughly 1.2%. The sequencing sample was made of naive CD4+ T cells sorted from blood. The subset: CD45RA+ positively selected. The origin of the receptors is a man aged 25 to 40 in good health.

This chain links TRBV15 with TRBJ2-7; D is perhaps TRBD1 or TRBD2 (5 bases each). V lost 1 base and J lost 4, with 32 bases in between. Germline assignment: CDR1 LNHNV and CDR2 YYDKDF (reference sequence). The CDR3 runs 21 residues. The CDR3 region has the DNA TGTGCCACCAGCAGAGGCGCCGGACGGGGCAGAATATCGTTACGCGATTACGAGCAGTACTTC. Protein sequence: CATSRGAGRGRISLRDYEQYF.

This CDR3 reads CASSFGQDTEAFF. The CDR3 DNA follows: TGTGCCAGCTCATTCGGACAGGACACTGAAGCTTTCTTT. This chain links TRBV18 with TRBJ1-1, with 7 bases matching TRBD1. The V and J ends lost 5 bases and 3 bases, in that order; junction bases with no gene match: 3. Germline V gene sequence: CDR1 KGHSH, CDR2 LQKENI. This CDR3 has 13 residues. Full variable domain (rest looked up from reference TRBV18 and TRBJ1-1): NAGVMQNPRHLVRRRGQEARLRCSPMKGHSHVYWYRQLPEEGLKFMVYLQKENIIDESGMPKERFSAEFPKEGPSILRIQQVVRGDSAAYFCASSFGQDTEAFFGQGTRLTVV.

CDR3 sequence reads: CASSWAGTGSSWDTEAFF. Here the CDR3 DNA reads TGCGCCAGCAGTTGGGCCGGGACAGGGTCGAGTTGGGACACTGAAGCTTTCTTT. The V call is TRBV5-1, the J call TRBJ1-1, with 9 positions matching TRBD1. Germline lookup yields CDR1 SGHRS and CDR2 YFSETQ. This CDR3 region has 18 residues. Germline trimming cut 5 bases from V and 3 bases from J; bases unmatched to any gene: 17. Together with reference TRBV5-1 and TRBJ1-1, the CDR3 gives the full variable domain: KAGVTQTPRYLIKTRGQQVTLSCSPISGHRSVSWYQQTPGQGLQFLFEYFSETQRNKGNFPGRFSGRQFSNSRSEMNVSTLELGDSALYLCASSWAGTGSSWDTEAFFGQGTRLTVV.

The genes are TRBV9 and TRBJ2-1, with 8 bases that match TRBD2. The ends lost 7 bases at V and 6 bases at J; junction bases unmatched: 12. The CDR3 is made up of 15 amino acids. The germline CDR1 and CDR2 sequences are SGDLS and YYNGEE. CDR3 residues: CASGGRQSMGNEQFF. DNA of the CDR3: TGTGCCAGCGGCGGGAGGCAATCCATGGGCAATGAGCAGTTCTTC.

V is TRBV28 and J is TRBJ1-2; a possible D gene is TRBD1 (5 bases). Germline loops: CDR1 MDHEN, CDR2 SYDVKM. This CDR3 spans 12 amino acids. Trimming took 3 bases from V and 6 from J, leaving 8 bases between them. The CDR3 DNA reads as TGTGCCAGCAGTTTGTTGACAGATGGCTACACCTTC. Its translation: CASSLLTDGYTF.

The CDR3 sequence: CASTLLFSWSPLHF. Here the CDR3 DNA reads TGTGCCAGCACCCTCCTCTTTAGTTGGTCACCCCTCCACTTT. The chain employs TRBV28 and TRBJ1-6; D not certain. The ends were cut back, 7 bases at V and 10 bases at J, with 17 bases in the middle. Germline CDR1 is MDHEN and CDR2 is SYDVKM. CDR3 length: 14 amino acids.

This chain links TRBV5-5 with TRBJ2-2; 9 nucleotides line up with TRBD1. Germline V CDR1 and CDR2: SGHKS, YYEKEE (reference sequence). J was trimmed by 5 bases and V by 4 bases; bases with no gene match: 3. The CDR3 runs to 14 residues. The CDR3 region has the DNA TGTGCCAGCAGCCCTGGACAGGGGACCGGGGAGCTGTTTTTT. Residues: CASSPGQGTGELFF.

V gene TRBV28 combines with J gene TRBJ1-2; D unresolved. Germline V CDR1 and CDR2: MDHEN, SYDVKM. V lost 2 bases and J 8 bases, leaving 12 bases between the germline ends. There are 13 residues in the CDR3. The CDR3 nucleotides read TGTGCCAGCAGTTTAAACCTGAAAAGGGGCTACACCTTC. It yields the protein CASSLNLKRGYTF.

This sequence joins TRBV4-1 and TRBJ2-7, with 11 bases fitting TRBD1. The CDR3 covers 15 residues. Germline-derived CDR1 and CDR2 are MGHRA and YSYEKL. The V and J ends lost 4 bases and 3 bases, in that order; junction bases with no gene match: 5. The CDR3 nucleotides read TGCGCCAGCAGCCTGGGACAGGGGGGAATCTACGAGCAGTACTTC. Its protein is CASSLGQGGIYEQYF.

The rearrangement joins TRBV21-1 to TRBJ2-7. TRBV21-1 is reported as a pseudogene. The length of the CDR3 is 14 residues. CDR3 DNA sequence: TGTGCCAGCAGCAAAGGAAGTAGGGACTACGAGCAGTACTTC. This encodes CASSKGSRDYEQYF.

The chain is built from TRBV7-9 and TRBJ2-1, with 10 bases lining up with TRBD2. The germline gives CDR1 SEHNR, CDR2 FQNEAQ (reference sequence). J was trimmed by 8 bases and V by 2 bases; bases with no gene match: 9. This CDR3 has 16 amino acids. CDR3 residues: CASSLIPSGSRDEQFF. Written as DNA, the CDR3 is TGTGCCAGCAGCTTAATTCCTAGCGGGAGTCGCGATGAGCAGTTCTTC.

The chain combines TRBV5-1 with TRBJ2-2, with 7 nucleotides matching TRBD1. Trimming cost V 3 bases and J 0 bases; bases outside gene matches: 5. CDR3 size: 16 residues. The germline CDR1 and CDR2 sequences are SGHRS and YFSETQ. CDR3 loop: CASSSRGQTNTGELFF. The CDR3 DNA reads TGCGCCAGCAGCTCGAGGGGACAGACGAACACCGGGGAGCTGTTTTTT.

Only one count was recorded for this clone. The V gene is TRBV6-1, the J gene TRBJ2-2; D remains unclear. Germline V gene lookup returns CDR1 MNHNS and CDR2 SASEGT. Trimming removed 6 bases from V and 4 bases from J, with 12 bases in between. The length of the CDR3 is 14 residues. CDR3 DNA: TGTGCCAGCAGATATAACCCCGGCACCGGGGAGCTGTTTTTT. Its protein product is CASRYNPGTGELFF.

The chain uses TRBV5-8 and TRBJ2-4, with D tentatively TRBD1 (6 bases). Per germline, CDR1 SGHTS and CDR2 YDEGEE. Trimming took 4 bases from V and 8 from J, leaving 13 bases between them. The CDR3 sequence is 13 residues long. Here the CDR3 DNA reads TGTGCCAGCAGCCCTCTGGGGGCAGACATTCAGTACTTC. Translating gives CASSPLGADIQYF.

The V and J genes are TRBV5-4 and TRBJ2-7; either TRBD1 or TRBD2 may fit D (5 bases each). Germline V gene lookup returns CDR1 SGHNT and CDR2 YYREEE (reference sequence). The CDR3 is 16 residues long. The V gene lost 4 bases and the J gene lost 2 bases, with 19 bases spanning the gap. CDR3 in DNA: TGTGCCAGCAGCCTCCGAGGGGAGCGCGATCCCTACGAGCAGTACTTC. Amino acid sequence: CASSLRGERDPYEQYF.

The chain joins TRBV18 to TRBJ1-3; D uncertain. V dropped 5 bases and J dropped 4 bases, with 15 bases sitting between them. The germline CDR1 and CDR2 sequences are KGHSH and LQKENI. This CDR3 region has 15 residues. The CDR3 here is CASSSLFMTGNTIYF. DNA for the CDR3: TGTGCCAGCTCATCCCTTTTTATGACCGGAAACACCATATATTTT.

The chain employs TRBV18 and TRBJ2-7; 13 positions match TRBD2. There are 17 residues in the CDR3. V shed 6 bases, J shed 3 bases, and the junction held 11 bases outside the gene matches. CDR1 and CDR2 from the germline V gene are KGHSH and LQKENI. CDR3 nucleotides: TGTGCCAGCTCTCACAGGACTAGCGGGAGAAAGGGCTACGAGCAGTACTTC. This translates into CASSHRTSGRKGYEQYF.

V and J are TRBV19 and TRBJ1-1, with D perhaps TRBD1 (5 bases). V was pared by 6 bases and J by 1 base, with 33 bases between. The CDR3 is made up of 21 amino acids. Germline CDR1 LNHDA, CDR2 SQIVND (reference sequence). The CDR3 bases are TGTGCCAGTAGGATGGGTTGGGGGTTGTCAGGACGAAGTAGCCAGAACACTGAAGCTTTCTTT. Translation gives CASRMGWGLSGRSSQNTEAFF. Variable domain in full (rest from reference TRBV19 and TRBJ1-1): DGGITQSPKYLFRKEGQNVTLSCEQNLNHDAMYWYRQDPGQGLRLIYYSQIVNDFQKGDIAEGYSVSREKKESFPLTVTSAQKNPTAFYLCASRMGWGLSGRSSQNTEAFFGQGTRLTVV.

The CDR3 DNA sequence: TGTGCCAGCAGTCCCACCTACAATGAGCAGTTCTTC. Protein: CASSPTYNEQFF. The chain is built from TRBV6-5 and TRBJ2-1; D unclear. V was shortened by 5 bases and J by 2 bases, with 4 bases between the two germline ends. The CDR3 covers 12 residues. Germline CDR1 reads MNHEY; CDR2 reads SVGAGI.

The V and J genes are TRBV10-1 and TRBJ2-3; D ambiguous. Looked up from germline, CDR1 is WNHNN and CDR2 is SYGVQD (reference sequence). CDR3 length: 13 amino acids. Trimming left V 6 bases short and J 5 bases short, with 12 bases between. CDR3 residues: CASSPMNGDTQYF. CDR3 bases: TGCGCCAGCAGCCCCATGAATGGAGATACGCAGTATTTT.

The genes are TRBV13 and TRBJ2-1; 8 bases are a match to TRBD1. The CDR3 totals 13 residues. The V gene's germline CDR1 is PRHDT and CDR2 FYEKMQ (reference sequence). V dropped 8 bases and J dropped 7; count of bases not matched to a gene: 7. The CDR3 here is CASHQGAYNEQFF. The CDR3 DNA reads as TGTGCCAGCCACCAGGGGGCTTATAATGAGCAGTTCTTC.

This clone came up once. The V call is TRBV7-9, the J call TRBJ2-7; tentatively, D is TRBD2 (6 bases). Germline V gene lookup returns CDR1 SEHNR and CDR2 FQNEAQ (reference sequence). CDR3 length: 13 amino acids. Trimming removed 5 bases at V and 5 bases at J, with 13 bases between. The CDR3 coding sequence is TGTGCCAGCAGCCCCCAGCGGGCCGACGAGCAGTACTTC. Amino acid sequence: CASSPQRADEQYF.